This TCR beta chain stems from a study of OX40 agonist ivuxolimab in advanced cancers. About the study as a whole: Ivuxolimab was a fully human IgG2 agonistic monoclonal antibody targeting the costimulatory receptor OX40 (CD134). The monotherapy dose-escalation portion (N ≈ 56 patients) of the phase I ivuxolimab trial is reported in the paper. The point of sequencing TCRbeta in the periphery was to test whether ivuxolimab changed TCR sequence diversity and drove clonal T-cell expansion. Partial responses occurred in three dose-escalation patients: two with cutaneous melanoma and one with hepatocellular carcinoma. A male proportion of under 85% and a mean age of roughly 58 years, ranging from roughly 23 to 85, were recorded for the dose-escalation cohort. Among the roughly 50 dose-escalation patients, about 19 had hepatocellular carcinoma, 15 melanoma, 9 renal cell carcinoma and 9 head and neck cancer. Prior anti-PD-1, anti-PD-L1 or anti-CTLA-4 therapy was permitted, and checkpoint inhibitors had been received by around 40% of dose-escalation patients. Intravenous ivuxolimab was administered to patients every 2 weeks at six dose levels: 0.01, 0.1, 0.3, 1.5, 3 and 10 mg/kg.

Patients with a history of autoimmune disease or receiving systemic immunosuppression were excluded from the trial. Peripheral blood for TCR sequencing was collected from all dose cohorts at baseline, on cycle 4 day 1, and on cycle 7 day 1. The samples were drawn from a first-in-human, open-label, multicenter phase I dose-escalation trial of ivuxolimab. Adults with locally advanced or metastatic melanoma, renal cell, hepatocellular, or head and neck squamous cell carcinoma were enrolled in the trial. Before TCR sequencing, CD4+ and CD8+ T cells were separately sorted from peripheral blood. Concerning this clone: Its binding antigen is unknown. No per-base quality is available; no much larger clone lies one base away.

What the authors observed across the whole study: After ivuxolimab, CD8+ T cells had more expanded clones than CD4+ T cells on average. At doses of 0.1 to 3.0 mg/kg, clonal expansion of both CD4+ and CD8+ T cells in blood was seen between baseline and week 6. Partial responders in the 0.1-3.0 mg/kg groups had among the lowest normalized peripheral clonal expansion, especially among CD8+ T cells. Which antigens the clonally expanded peripheral T cells were specific for was not determined. Low levels of normalized T-cell clonal expansion were also seen in some patients who did not respond.

Genomic DNA was extracted from sorted cells for sequencing of the TCRbeta CDR3 region. The immunoSEQ Assay was used to sequence the TCRbeta CDR3 regions. In TCRdb, the immuneACCESS table is reduced to in-frame sequences with V and J assigned. These tables do not hold every clone; where another copy was compared, an unresolved V gene accounts for under half, and the others remain unexplained. For this sample there are about 67,000 clones; 80% to 95% appear just once. Of the sample, approximately 11% is held by the ten largest clones. V lost 3 bases and J lost 2 bases, and the count of bases not matched to a germline gene is 12. The CDR3 starts with the cysteine, ends with the phenylalanine, and has 19 residues. Left in the record is the CDR3 DNA by itself, 57 bases read in frame from the first base. The germline V gene supplies CDR1 LGHNA and CDR2 YNFKEQ.

The sequence is built from TRBV4-2 and TRBJ2-7; TRBD2 aligns with 14 central bases. This receptor was obtained from an adult with an advanced solid tumor such as melanoma, head and neck, liver or kidney cancer. The sequencing here drew on CD4+ or CD8+ T cells sorted from blood, taken in a trial of the OX40 agonist ivuxolimab. CDR3 protein: CASSQFGLAGGPGTYEQYF. The nucleotide sequence reads TGTGCCAGCAGCCAGTTCGGACTAGCGGGAGGCCCGGGGACCTACGAGCAGTACTTC.